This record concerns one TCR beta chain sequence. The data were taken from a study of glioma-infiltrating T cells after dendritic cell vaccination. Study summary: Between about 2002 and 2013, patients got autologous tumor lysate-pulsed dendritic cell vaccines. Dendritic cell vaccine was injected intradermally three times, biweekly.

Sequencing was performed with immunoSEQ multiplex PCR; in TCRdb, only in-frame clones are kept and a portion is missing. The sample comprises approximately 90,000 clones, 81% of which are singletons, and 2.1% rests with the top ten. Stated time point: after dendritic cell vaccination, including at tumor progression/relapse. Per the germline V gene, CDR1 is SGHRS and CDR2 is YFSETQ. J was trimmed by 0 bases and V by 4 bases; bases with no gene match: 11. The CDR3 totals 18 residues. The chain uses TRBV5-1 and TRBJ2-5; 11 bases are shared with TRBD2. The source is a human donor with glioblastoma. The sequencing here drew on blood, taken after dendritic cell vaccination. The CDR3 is CASSMGLLAGEDQETQYF. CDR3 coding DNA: TGCGCCAGCAGCATGGGACTACTAGCGGGAGAGGACCAAGAGACCCAGTACTTC.